This T cell receptor beta chain originates from a study of blood T cell repertoires in COVID-19. Study as a whole: Sites in the United States, Italy and Spain provided acute and convalescent COVID-19 samples. Sources were T cells, B-cell-depleted T cells, or PBMCs; the material itself was cDNA or gDNA.

Deletions cut 4 bases from V and 0 bases from J, with 6 bases between. CDR1 is SQVTM and CDR2 is ANQGSEA in the germline V gene. This CDR3 comprises 13 residues. The assay was immunoSEQ multiplex PCR, and TCRdb's table has in-frame clones only and misses some. The repertoire holds about 280,000 clones, about 89% seen once, with roughly 8% in the top ten. The receptor comes from a man aged 40-49 years with active or convalescent COVID-19. J is TRBJ2-2 and V is TRBV29-1; the D is unclear. The sample consisted of peripheral blood. The CDR3 sequence is CSVGAPNTGELFF. CDR3 nucleotides: TGCAGCGTTGGAGCGCCGAACACCGGGGAGCTGTTTTTT.